The clone carrying this T cell receptor beta chain has more than one count but fewer than ten. Its antigen is unidentified. The data stem from a study of a mutant IDH1 vaccine in newly diagnosed glioma. Study as a whole: Treated patients were roughly 62% male, about 40% female, mean age around 40 years. Receipt of radiotherapy, temozolomide, or both preceded the study, and most received both.

Sequencing used immunoSEQ multiplex PCR; TCRdb keeps in-frame clones, though not all of them. Here the sample spans some 22,000 clones, 70% to 85% being singletons. Time point defined: week 11, during vaccination. The study gave 300 ug of mutant IDH1 20-mer peptide per vaccine dose, with topical imiquimod. Astrocytomas that were new, WHO grade 3 or 4, IDH1-mutant and ATRX-lost were present in the donors. The CDR3 has 14 amino acids. Germline loops: CDR1 MDHEN, CDR2 SYDVKM. J gave up 11 bases and V 4 bases, and 9 bases lay outside the gene matches. The chain links TRBV28 to TRBJ2-1; TRBD2 aligns across 9 bases. This specimen consisted of PBMCs, obtained from a glioma patient whose treatment included an IDH1 peptide vaccine. This receptor was taken from a man aged 35-49 years with glioma. CDR3 region: CASSSRTSATQQFF. The DNA of the CDR3 is TGTGCCAGCAGTTCTCGGACTAGCGCTACGCAGCAGTTCTTC.